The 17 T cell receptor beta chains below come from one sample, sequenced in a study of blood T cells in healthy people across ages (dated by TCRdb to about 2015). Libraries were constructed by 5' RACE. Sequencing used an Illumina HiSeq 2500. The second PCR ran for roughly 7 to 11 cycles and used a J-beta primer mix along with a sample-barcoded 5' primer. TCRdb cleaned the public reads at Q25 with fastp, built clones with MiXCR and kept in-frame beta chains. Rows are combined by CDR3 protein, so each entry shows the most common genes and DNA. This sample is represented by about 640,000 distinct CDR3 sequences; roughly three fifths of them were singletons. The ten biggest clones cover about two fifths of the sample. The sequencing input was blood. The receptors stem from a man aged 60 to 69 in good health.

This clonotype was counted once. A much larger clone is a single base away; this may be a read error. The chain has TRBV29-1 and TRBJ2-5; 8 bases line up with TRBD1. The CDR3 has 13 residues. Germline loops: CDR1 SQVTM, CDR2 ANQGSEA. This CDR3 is CNVRWTGRETQYF. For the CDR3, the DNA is TGCAACGTTCGATGGACAGGGCGGGAGACCCAGTACTTC.

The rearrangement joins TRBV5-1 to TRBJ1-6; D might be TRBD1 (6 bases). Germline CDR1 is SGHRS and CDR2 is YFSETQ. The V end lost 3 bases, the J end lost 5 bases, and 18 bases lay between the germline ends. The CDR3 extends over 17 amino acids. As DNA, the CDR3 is TGCGCCAGCAGCTCTGACAGGCCAACCCCGGATAATTCACCCCTCCACTTT. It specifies CASSSDRPTPDNSPLHF.

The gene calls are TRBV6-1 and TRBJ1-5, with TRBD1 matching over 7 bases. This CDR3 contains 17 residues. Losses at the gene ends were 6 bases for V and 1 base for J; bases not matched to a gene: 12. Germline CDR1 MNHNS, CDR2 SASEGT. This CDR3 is CASSRDRADKSNQPQHF. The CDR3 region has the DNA TGTGCCAGCAGCCGCGACAGGGCTGATAAGAGCAATCAGCCCCAGCATTTT.

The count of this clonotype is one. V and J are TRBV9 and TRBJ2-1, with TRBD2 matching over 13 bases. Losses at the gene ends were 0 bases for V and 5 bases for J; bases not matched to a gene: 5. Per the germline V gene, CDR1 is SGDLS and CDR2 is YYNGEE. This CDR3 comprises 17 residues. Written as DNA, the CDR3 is TGTGCCAGCAGCGTAGCGGGACTAGCGGGACGTCACAATGAGCAGTTCTTC. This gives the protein CASSVAGLAGRHNEQFF.

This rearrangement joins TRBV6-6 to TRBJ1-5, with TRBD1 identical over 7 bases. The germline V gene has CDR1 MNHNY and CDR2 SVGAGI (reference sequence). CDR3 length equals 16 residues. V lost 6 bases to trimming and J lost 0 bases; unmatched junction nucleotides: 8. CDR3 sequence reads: CASRTRTGHSNQPQHF. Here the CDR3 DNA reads TGTGCCAGCAGAACCAGGACAGGTCATAGCAATCAGCCCCAGCATTTT.

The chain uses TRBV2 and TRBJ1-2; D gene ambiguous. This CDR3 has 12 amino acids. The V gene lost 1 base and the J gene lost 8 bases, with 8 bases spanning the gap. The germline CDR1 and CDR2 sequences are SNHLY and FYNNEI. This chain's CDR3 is CASSEEPLGYTF. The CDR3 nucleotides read TGTGCCAGCAGTGAAGAACCCCTGGGCTACACCTTC.

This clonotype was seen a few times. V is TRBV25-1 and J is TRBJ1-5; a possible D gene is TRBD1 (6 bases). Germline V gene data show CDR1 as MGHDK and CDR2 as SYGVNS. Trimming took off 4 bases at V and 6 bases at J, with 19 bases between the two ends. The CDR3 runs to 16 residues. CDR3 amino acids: CASSGAGPGAIQPQHF. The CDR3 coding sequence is TGTGCCAGCAGTGGGGCAGGACCAGGGGCGATTCAGCCCCAGCATTTT. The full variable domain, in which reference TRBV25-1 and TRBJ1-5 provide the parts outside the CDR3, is EADIYQTPRYLVIGTGKKITLECSQTMGHDKMYWYQQDPGMELHLIHYSYGVNSTEKGDLSSESTVSRIRTEHFPLTLESARPSHTSQYLCASSGAGPGAIQPQHFGDGTRLSIL.

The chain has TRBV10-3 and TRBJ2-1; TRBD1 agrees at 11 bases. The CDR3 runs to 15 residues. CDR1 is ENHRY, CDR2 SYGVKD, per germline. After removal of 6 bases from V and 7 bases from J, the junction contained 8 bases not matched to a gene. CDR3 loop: CAISPMGQGVNEQFF. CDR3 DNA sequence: TGTGCCATCAGCCCAATGGGACAGGGGGTTAATGAGCAGTTCTTC.

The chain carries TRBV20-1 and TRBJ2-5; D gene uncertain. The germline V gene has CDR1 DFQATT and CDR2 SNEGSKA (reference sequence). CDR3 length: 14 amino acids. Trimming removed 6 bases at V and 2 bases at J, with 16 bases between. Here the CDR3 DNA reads TGCAGTGCAGCCCAGTCCAGAGGACAAGAGACCCAGTACTTC. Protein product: CSAAQSRGQETQYF.

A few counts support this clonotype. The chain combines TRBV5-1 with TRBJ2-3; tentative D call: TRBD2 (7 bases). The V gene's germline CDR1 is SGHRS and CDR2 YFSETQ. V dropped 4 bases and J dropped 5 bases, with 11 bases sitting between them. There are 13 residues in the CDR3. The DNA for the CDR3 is TGCGCCAGCAGCCGCGGGGGCGAAGATACGCAGTATTTT. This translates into CASSRGGEDTQYF.

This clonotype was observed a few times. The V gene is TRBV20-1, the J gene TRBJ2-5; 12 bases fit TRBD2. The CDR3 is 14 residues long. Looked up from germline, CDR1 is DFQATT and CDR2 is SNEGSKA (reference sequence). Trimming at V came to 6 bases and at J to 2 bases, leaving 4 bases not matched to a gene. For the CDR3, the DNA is TGCAGTGCCAGGACTAGCGGGGAACAAGAGACCCAGTACTTC. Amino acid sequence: CSARTSGEQETQYF.

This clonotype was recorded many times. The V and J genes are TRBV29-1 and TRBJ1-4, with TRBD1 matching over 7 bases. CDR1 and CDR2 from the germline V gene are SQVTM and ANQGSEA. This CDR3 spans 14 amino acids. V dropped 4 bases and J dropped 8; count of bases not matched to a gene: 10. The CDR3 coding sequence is TGCAGCGTTGGCGGTGGGGAAGGGGGCGAAAAACTGTTTTTT. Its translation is CSVGGGEGGEKLFF.

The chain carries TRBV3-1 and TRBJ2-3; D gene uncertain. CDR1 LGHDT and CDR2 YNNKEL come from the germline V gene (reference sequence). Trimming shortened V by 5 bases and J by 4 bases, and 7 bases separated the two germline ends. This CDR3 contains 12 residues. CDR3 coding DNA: TGTGCCAGCAGCGCACTCGCAGATACGCAGTATTTT. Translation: CASSALADTQYF.

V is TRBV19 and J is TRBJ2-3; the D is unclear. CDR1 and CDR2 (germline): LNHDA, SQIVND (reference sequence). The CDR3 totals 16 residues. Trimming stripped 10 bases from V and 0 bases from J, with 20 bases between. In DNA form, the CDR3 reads TGTGCCACACTCGAGCGCGCCAGTGCTAGCACAGATACGCAGTATTTT. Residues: CATLERASASTDTQYF.

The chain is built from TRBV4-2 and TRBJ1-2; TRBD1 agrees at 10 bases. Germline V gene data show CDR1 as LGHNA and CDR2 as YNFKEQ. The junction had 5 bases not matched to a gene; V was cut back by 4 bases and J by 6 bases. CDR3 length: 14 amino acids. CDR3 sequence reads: CASSPTGTGDGYTF. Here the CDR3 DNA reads TGTGCCAGCAGCCCTACCGGGACAGGGGATGGCTACACCTTC.

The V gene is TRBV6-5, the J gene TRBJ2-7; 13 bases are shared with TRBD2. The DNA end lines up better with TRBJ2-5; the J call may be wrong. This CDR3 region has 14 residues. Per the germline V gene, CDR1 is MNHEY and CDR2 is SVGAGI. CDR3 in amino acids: CANLTSGGRGTQYF. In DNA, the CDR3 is TGTGCCAACTTGACTAGCGGGGGGCGAGGGACCCAGTACTTC.

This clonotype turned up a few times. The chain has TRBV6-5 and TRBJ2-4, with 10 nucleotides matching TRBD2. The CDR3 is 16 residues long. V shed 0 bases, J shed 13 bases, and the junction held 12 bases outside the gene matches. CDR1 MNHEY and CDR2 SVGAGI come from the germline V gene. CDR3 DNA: TGTGCCAGCAGTTACTCGAGCGGGGGGGCCAACAATGAGCAGTACTTC. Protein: CASSYSSGGANNEQYF.